This record concerns one TCR beta chain sequence. Its antigen is unknown. Regarding donors, all were healthy bone marrow donors. The PCR employed 60 Vbeta primers together with 13 Jbeta primers. The method was immunoSEQ multiplex PCR; TCRdb's version includes in-frame clones alone and lacks a portion of them. The sample has some 120,000 clones; 74% are singletons. The data were obtained in a study of cytomegalovirus exposure and HLA in healthy donors. Whole-study results and caveats: Most likely, a cluster of highly shared sequence variants arose as a sequencing artifact.

With 2 bases removed from V and 9 bases from J, the gap between germline ends came to 17 bases. The germline V gene has CDR1 LNHDA and CDR2 SQIVND (reference sequence). The CDR3 loop spans 16 amino acids. The clonotype comes from a woman aged 45-59 years in good health and CMV-seropositive. The V gene is TRBV19, the J gene TRBJ1-6; D is possibly TRBD1 (5 bases). The sample consisted of PBMCs. This CDR3 is CASSILTGELGSPLHF. As DNA, the CDR3 is TGTGCCAGTAGTATACTCACAGGTGAATTAGGTTCACCCCTCCACTTT.